The next 24 T cell receptor beta chains were all read from a single sample in a study of response to subunit inactivated influenza vaccine. TCRdb analysed the RT-PCR reads with MiXCR anew, one entry per CDR3 protein. The sample contains around 710,000 distinct CDR3 sequences, roughly 13% of which appear only once. The source material was PBMCs from blood, sampled roughly 2 weeks before vaccination. These receptors all stem from a man in his fifties or sixties who received an inactivated influenza vaccine.

The chain carries TRBV20-1 and TRBJ2-7; 12 nucleotides align to TRBD2. Looked up from germline, CDR1 is DFQATT and CDR2 is SNEGSKA (reference sequence). The V gene end was trimmed by 6 bases and the J gene end by 2 bases; junction bases not matched to a gene: 17. The CDR3 has 18 amino acids. This CDR3 reads CSAGARDKRTSGTYEQYF. The CDR3 coding sequence is TGCAGTGCCGGAGCCCGGGACAAAAGGACTAGCGGGACCTACGAGCAGTACTTC.

This clonotype was counted between two and nine times. The chain recombines TRBV11-2 with TRBJ2-5; D tentatively fits TRBD1 or TRBD2 (6 bases each). Germline V lookup: CDR1 SGHAT, CDR2 FQNNGV. The length of the CDR3 is 16 residues. Trimming took off 1 base at V and 6 bases at J, with 18 bases between the two ends. The CDR3: CASSLGGARDLKTQYF. As DNA, the CDR3 is TGTGCCAGCAGCTTAGGGGGGGCCCGGGACCTTAAGACCCAGTACTTC. The variable domain in full, with the rest retrieved from reference TRBV11-2 and TRBJ2-5, is EAGVAQSPRYKIIEKRQSVAFWCNPISGHATLYWYQQILGQGPKLLIQFQNNGVVDDSQLPKDRFSAERLKGVDSTLKIQPAKLEDSAVYLCASSLGGARDLKTQYFGPGTRLLVL.

This clonotype was recorded at least ten times. The chain links TRBV5-1 to TRBJ2-1, with a possible D match to TRBD2 (5 bases). Germline values: CDR1 SGHRS, CDR2 YFSETQ. This CDR3 is 17 amino acids long. Trimming cost V 0 bases and J 0 bases, with 13 bases left between them. The CDR3 nucleotides read TGCGCCAGCAGCTTGGTACAAGGACTTTACTCCTACAATGAGCAGTTCTTC. Encoded protein: CASSLVQGLYSYNEQFF.

This clonotype was recorded a few times. The V call is TRBV12-3 or TRBV12-4, the J call TRBJ2-5, with a weak D call TRBD2 (6 bases). This CDR3 has 15 amino acids. V was shortened by 6 bases and J by 2 bases, with 16 bases between the two germline ends. The CDR3, as DNA: TGTGCCAGCAGCATCTTAGCGGTGCCTCAAGAGACCCAGTACTTC. It specifies CASSILAVPQETQYF.

The table lists this clonotype with a few counts. The chain employs TRBV28 and TRBJ2-2; D call uncertain. Germline CDR1 and CDR2: MDHEN and SYDVKM. V was clipped by 2 bases and J by 0 bases, with 10 bases between them. CDR3 length: 16 amino acids. The CDR3 coding sequence is TGTGCCAGCAGTTTAATACTGGTTACGAACACCGGGGAGCTGTTTTTT. It encodes CASSLILVTNTGELFF.

In DNA form, the CDR3 reads TGTGCCAGCAGCCAAGCAGGAGGGATGGATACGCAGTATTTT. This codes for CASSQAGGMDTQYF. V and J are TRBV3-1 and TRBJ2-3; tentatively, D is TRBD2 (6 bases). The germline gives CDR1 LGHDT, CDR2 YNNKEL (reference sequence). The CDR3 runs 14 residues. V was shortened by 1 base and J by 6 bases, with 11 bases between the two germline ends.

This clonotype showed up many times. V usage is TRBV7-2 and J usage is TRBJ1-2, with TRBD1 as a possible D gene (6 bases). The CDR3 sequence is 15 residues long. V lost 1 base to trimming and J lost 1 base, with 10 bases between them. Per the germline V gene, CDR1 is SGHTA and CDR2 is FQGNSA. The CDR3 spells CASSLGTGSNYGYTF. The CDR3 nucleotides read TGTGCCAGCAGCTTAGGAACAGGGAGTAACTATGGCTACACCTTC.

The V and J genes are TRBV11-1 and TRBJ2-2, with 7 positions matching TRBD2. The CDR3 has 19 residues. Germline trimming cut 2 bases from V and 4 bases from J; bases unmatched to any gene: 16. The germline V gene encodes CDR1 SGHAT and CDR2 FQDESV (reference sequence). CDR3 protein: CASSLNFLTAGVSTGELFF. CDR3 DNA sequence: TGTGCCAGCAGCTTAAATTTTTTAACCGCGGGAGTGAGCACCGGGGAGCTGTTTTTT. The whole variable domain, remainder taken from reference TRBV11-1 and TRBJ2-2, is EAEVAQSPRYKITEKSQAVAFWCDPISGHATLYWYRQILGQGPELLVQFQDESVVDDSQLPKDRFSAERLKGVDSTLKIQPAELGDSAMYLCASSLNFLTAGVSTGELFFGEGSRLTVL.

V usage is TRBV5-1 and J usage is TRBJ2-5; no reliable D call. Per germline, CDR1 SGHRS and CDR2 YFSETQ. The CDR3 has 10 residues. Trimming took off 9 bases at V and 5 bases at J, with 8 bases between the two ends. CDR3 bases: TGCGCCATCCTACAGGAGACCCAGTACTTC. Protein: CAILQETQYF.

The chain links TRBV4-3 to TRBJ2-7; 8 bases fit TRBD2. V shed 0 bases, J shed 3 bases, and the junction held 4 bases outside the gene matches. CDR1 is LGHNA and CDR2 is YSLEER in the germline V gene. The CDR3 loop spans 15 amino acids. This CDR3 reads CASSQDLTSGYEQYF. The CDR3, as DNA: TGCGCCAGCAGCCAAGATCTAACTAGCGGCTACGAGCAGTACTTC.

The CDR3 DNA sequence: TGTGCCAGCAGCCAGACAAGTCGTTCCTACGAGCAGTACTTC. It is translated as CASSQTSRSYEQYF. This rearrangement joins TRBV5-4 to TRBJ2-7; D gene uncertain. The germline V and J ends were trimmed by 4 bases and 1 base, with 12 bases remaining between them. Germline CDR1 and CDR2: SGHNT and YYREEE (reference sequence). This CDR3 has 14 residues.

The chain joins TRBV6-1 to TRBJ2-7, with D possibly being TRBD1 (6 bases). The CDR3 extends over 15 amino acids. V was shortened by 6 bases and J by 2 bases, with 17 bases between the two germline ends. Germline V gene sequence: CDR1 MNHNS, CDR2 SASEGT. CDR3 region: CASSQFPDSTYEQYF. CDR3 in DNA: TGTGCCAGCAGCCAATTTCCGGACAGTACCTACGAGCAGTACTTC.

At least ten counts were recorded for this clonotype. This chain links TRBV7-3 with TRBJ2-1, with a weak D call TRBD2 (5 bases). Trimming removed 5 bases from V and 2 bases from J, with 10 bases in between. CDR1 is SGHTA, CDR2 FQGTGA, per germline. CDR3 length: 14 amino acids. This CDR3 reads CASSTGEPYNEQFF. The DNA of the CDR3 is TGTGCCAGCAGCACTGGGGAGCCCTACAATGAGCAGTTCTTC.

This clonotype has ten or more counts. In DNA form, the CDR3 reads TGTGCCAGCACCATGAGTCCCTCTGGGGCCAACGTCCTGACTTTC. Its translation: CASTMSPSGANVLTF. The chain carries TRBV12-3 or TRBV12-4 and TRBJ2-6, with unresolved D. The CDR3 is 15 residues long. Trimming removed 7 bases at V and 0 bases at J, with 10 bases between.

In its sample, this clonotype was seen many times. J is TRBJ2-5 and V is TRBV6-1; D possibly corresponds to TRBD1 (6 bases). The CDR3 loop spans 15 amino acids. The V and J ends lost 5 bases and 2 bases respectively, with 15 bases between them. Germline CDR1 is MNHNS and CDR2 is SASEGT. The CDR3 DNA reads TGTGCCAGCAGTAAAACAGGGCTAGTTCAAGAGACCCAGTACTTC. This codes for CASSKTGLVQETQYF.

The rearrangement uses TRBV28 and TRBJ2-4; 12 bases are shared with TRBD2. V lost 3 bases to trimming and J lost 1 base; unmatched junction nucleotides: 19. CDR1 is MDHEN and CDR2 is SYDVKM in the germline V gene. CDR3 length equals 22 residues. CDR3 sequence reads: CASSFPLAGGPVMFRAKNIQYF. In DNA, the CDR3 is TGTGCCAGCAGTTTCCCTCTAGCGGGAGGGCCGGTCATGTTTCGGGCCAAAAACATTCAGTACTTC.

The rearrangement uses TRBV28 and TRBJ2-3; 7 bases are a match to TRBD2. The J segment lost 0 bases and the V segment lost 3 bases, leaving 9 bases of the junction unmatched. The CDR3 consists of 17 residues. From germline, CDR1 is MDHEN and CDR2 SYDVKM. The CDR3 DNA follows: TGTGCCAGCAGTTTTGCAGGCGGGAGTGGTAGCACAGATACGCAGTATTTT. Translation: CASSFAGGSGSTDTQYF.

The rearrangement links TRBV2 to TRBJ2-5; 7 bases map to TRBD1. The germline V gene encodes CDR1 SNHLY and CDR2 FYNNEI. The CDR3 runs 14 residues. V lost 0 bases to trimming and J lost 2 bases; unmatched junction nucleotides: 0. CDR3 DNA: TGTGCCAGCAGTGAAGCGACAGGGCAAGAGACCCAGTACTTC. It encodes CASSEATGQETQYF.

This clonotype was counted only a few times. This sequence joins TRBV7-2 and TRBJ2-7, with D possibly called TRBD1 or TRBD2 (6 bases each). The CDR3 sequence is 16 residues long. V was clipped by 5 bases and J by 2 bases, with 19 bases between them. Per the germline V gene, CDR1 is SGHTA and CDR2 is FQGNSA. The CDR3 reads CASSLSRGGQAYEQYF. In DNA form, the CDR3 reads TGTGCCAGCAGCCTTAGCCGAGGGGGGCAGGCCTACGAGCAGTACTTC.

The chain has TRBV2 and TRBJ2-1; D is ambiguous. Trimming stripped 4 bases from V and 8 bases from J, with 6 bases between. The CDR3 is made up of 11 amino acids. Germline CDR1 and CDR2: SNHLY and FYNNEI. The chain's CDR3 is CASSVLDEQFF. The CDR3 DNA sequence: TGTGCCAGCAGTGTGCTTGATGAGCAGTTCTTC.

V and J are TRBV5-1 and TRBJ1-6; D gene uncertain. Germline assignment: CDR1 SGHRS and CDR2 YFSETQ. The CDR3 is 13 amino acids. Trimming shortened V by 2 bases and J by 10 bases, and 10 bases separated the two germline ends. The CDR3 DNA reads as TGCGCCAGCAGCTTAAATTCGGCGTCACCCCTCCACTTT. This encodes CASSLNSASPLHF.

This sequence joins TRBV6-5 and TRBJ2-2; 10 bases line up with TRBD1. Trimming removed 2 bases from V and 8 bases from J; junction bases left unmatched: 14. Germline V gene data show CDR1 as MNHEY and CDR2 as SVGAGI. The CDR3 length is 18 residues. CDR3 nucleotide sequence: TGTGCCAGCAGTTACCTCCTCCGGGACAGGGGTAAATTTGGGGAGCTGTTTTTT. Encoded protein: CASSYLLRDRGKFGELFF.

This clonotype was detected many times. The V gene is TRBV7-2, the J gene TRBJ2-3, with 9 nucleotides matching TRBD1. This CDR3 comprises 17 residues. From germline, CDR1 is SGHTA and CDR2 FQGNSA. V shed 3 bases and J 6 bases; nucleotides not matched to a gene: 13. CDR3 DNA: TGTGCCAGCAGCTTCCGTAGACAGGGGGTCCTCCCGGATACGCAGTATTTT. Its protein is CASSFRRQGVLPDTQYF.

The genes are TRBV6-2 or TRBV6-3 and TRBJ1-2; 8 bases align to TRBD1. The CDR3 extends over 15 amino acids. Germline CDR1 and CDR2: MNHEY and SVGEGT. With V trimmed by 6 bases and J by 8 bases, 14 bases remained unmatched. The CDR3 spells CASRRAGGAFSGYTF. CDR3 nucleotides: TGTGCCAGCAGACGGGCAGGGGGCGCGTTTTCCGGCTACACCTTC.